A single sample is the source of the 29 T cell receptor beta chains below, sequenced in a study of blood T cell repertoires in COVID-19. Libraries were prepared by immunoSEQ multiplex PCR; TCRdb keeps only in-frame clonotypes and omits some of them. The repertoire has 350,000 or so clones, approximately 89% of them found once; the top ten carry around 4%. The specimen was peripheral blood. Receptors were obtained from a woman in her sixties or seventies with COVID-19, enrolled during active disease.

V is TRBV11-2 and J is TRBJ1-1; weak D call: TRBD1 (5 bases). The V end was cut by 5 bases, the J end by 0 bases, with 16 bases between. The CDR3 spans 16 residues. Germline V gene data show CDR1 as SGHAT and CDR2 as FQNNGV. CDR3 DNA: TGTGCCAGCAGCCCCAGGGCAGACAACATGAACACTGAAGCTTTCTTT. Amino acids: CASSPRADNMNTEAFF.

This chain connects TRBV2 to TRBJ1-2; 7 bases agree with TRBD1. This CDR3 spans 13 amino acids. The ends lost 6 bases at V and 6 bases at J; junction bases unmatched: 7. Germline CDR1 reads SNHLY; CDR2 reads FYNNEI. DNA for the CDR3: TGTGCCAGCAGGAATGACAGGGTGAATGGCTACACCTTC. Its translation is CASRNDRVNGYTF. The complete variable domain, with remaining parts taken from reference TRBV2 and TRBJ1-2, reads EPEVTQTPSHQVTQMGQEVILRCVPISNHLYFYWYRQILGQKVEFLVSFYNNEISEKSEIFDDQFSVERPDGSNFTLKIRSTKLEDSAMYFCASRNDRVNGYTFGSGTRLTVV.

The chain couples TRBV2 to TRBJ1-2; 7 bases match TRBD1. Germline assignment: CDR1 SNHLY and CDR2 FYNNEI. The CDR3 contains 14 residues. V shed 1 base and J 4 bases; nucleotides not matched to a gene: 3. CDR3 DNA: TGTGCCAGCAGTGAAGAGGGGACAGTCTATGGCTACACCTTC. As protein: CASSEEGTVYGYTF.

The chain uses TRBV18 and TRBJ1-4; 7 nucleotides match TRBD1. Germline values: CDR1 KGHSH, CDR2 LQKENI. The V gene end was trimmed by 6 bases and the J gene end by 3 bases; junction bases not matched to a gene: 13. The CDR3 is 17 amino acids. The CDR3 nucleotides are TGTGCCAGCTCCCTGCAAGGGGGCGCCGGATCTAATGAAAAACTGTTTTTT. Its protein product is CASSLQGGAGSNEKLFF.

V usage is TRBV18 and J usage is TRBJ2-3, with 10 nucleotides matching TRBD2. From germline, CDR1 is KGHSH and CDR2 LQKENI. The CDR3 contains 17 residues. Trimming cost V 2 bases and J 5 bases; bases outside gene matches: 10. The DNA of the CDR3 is TGTGCCAGCTCACCAGTCCGAGCGGGGGGGCCTATAGATACGCAGTATTTT. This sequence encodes CASSPVRAGGPIDTQYF.

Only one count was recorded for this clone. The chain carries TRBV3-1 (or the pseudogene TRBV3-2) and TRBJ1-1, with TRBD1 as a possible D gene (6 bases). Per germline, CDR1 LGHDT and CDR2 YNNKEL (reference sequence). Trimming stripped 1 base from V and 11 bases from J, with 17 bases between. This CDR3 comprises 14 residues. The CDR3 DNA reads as TGTGCCAGCAGCCAAGCCCCTGGTAACAGGGTGGCTTTCTTT. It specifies CASSQAPGNRVAFF.

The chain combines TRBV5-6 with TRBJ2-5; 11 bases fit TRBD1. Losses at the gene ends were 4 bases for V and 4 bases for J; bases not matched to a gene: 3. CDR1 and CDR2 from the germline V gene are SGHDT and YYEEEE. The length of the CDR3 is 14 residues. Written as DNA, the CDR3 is TGTGCCAGCAGCGGGACAGGGGGGCCAGAGACCCAGTACTTC. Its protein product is CASSGTGGPETQYF.

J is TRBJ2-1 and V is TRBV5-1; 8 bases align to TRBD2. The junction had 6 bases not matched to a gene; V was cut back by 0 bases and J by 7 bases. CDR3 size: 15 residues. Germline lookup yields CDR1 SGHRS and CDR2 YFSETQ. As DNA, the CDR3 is TGCGCCAGCAGCTTGGCCAAGCGGGGGAGTAATGAGCAGTTCTTC. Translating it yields CASSLAKRGSNEQFF.

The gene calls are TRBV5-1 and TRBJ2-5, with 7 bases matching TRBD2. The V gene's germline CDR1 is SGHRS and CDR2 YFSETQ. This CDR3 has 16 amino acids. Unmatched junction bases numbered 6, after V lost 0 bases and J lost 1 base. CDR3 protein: CASSLEFLAVQETQYF. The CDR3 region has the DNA TGCGCCAGCAGCTTGGAATTTCTAGCGGTCCAAGAGACCCAGTACTTC.

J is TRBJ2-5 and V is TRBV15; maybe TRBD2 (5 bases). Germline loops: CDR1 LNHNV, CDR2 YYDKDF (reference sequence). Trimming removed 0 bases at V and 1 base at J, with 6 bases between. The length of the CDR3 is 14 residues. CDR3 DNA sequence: TGTGCCACCAGCAGAGAGGAGGCCCAAGAGACCCAGTACTTC. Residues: CATSREEAQETQYF.

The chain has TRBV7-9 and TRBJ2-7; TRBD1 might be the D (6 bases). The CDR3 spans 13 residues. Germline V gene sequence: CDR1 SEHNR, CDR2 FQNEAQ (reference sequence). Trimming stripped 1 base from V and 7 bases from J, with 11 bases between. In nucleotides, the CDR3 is TGTGCCAGCAGCTTAGGGCAGGGGCTTGAGCAGTACTTC. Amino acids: CASSLGQGLEQYF.

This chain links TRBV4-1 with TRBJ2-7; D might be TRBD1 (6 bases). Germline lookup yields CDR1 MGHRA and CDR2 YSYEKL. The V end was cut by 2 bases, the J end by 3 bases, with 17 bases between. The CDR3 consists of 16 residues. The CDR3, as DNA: TGCGCCAGCAGCCAATACCCCCAGGGGACCCTCTACGAGCAGTACTTC. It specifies CASSQYPQGTLYEQYF.

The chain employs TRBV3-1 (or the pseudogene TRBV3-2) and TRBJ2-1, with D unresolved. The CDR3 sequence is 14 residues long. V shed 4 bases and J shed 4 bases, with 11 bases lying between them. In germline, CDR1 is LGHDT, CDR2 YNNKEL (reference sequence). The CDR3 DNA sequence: TGTGCCAGCAGCCGCGGAAATGCTTACAATGAGCAGTTCTTC. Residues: CASSRGNAYNEQFF.

The CDR3 nucleotides read TGTGCCAGCAGCCAAGTTCCTAGCGGGGGTGAGACCCAGTACTTC. Translating gives CASSQVPSGGETQYF. The chain joins TRBV14 to TRBJ2-5, with 10 bases aligning to TRBD2. The germline V gene encodes CDR1 SGHDN and CDR2 FVKESK. V shed 1 base, J shed 5 bases, and the junction held 4 bases outside the gene matches. The CDR3 length is 15 residues.

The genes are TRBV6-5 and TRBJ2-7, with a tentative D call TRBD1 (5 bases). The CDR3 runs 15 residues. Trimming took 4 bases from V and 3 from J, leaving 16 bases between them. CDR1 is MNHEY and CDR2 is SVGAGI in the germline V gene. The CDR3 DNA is TGTGCCAGCAGTTCTTCCGCAGGGCTTGGCTACGAGCAGTACTTC. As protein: CASSSSAGLGYEQYF.

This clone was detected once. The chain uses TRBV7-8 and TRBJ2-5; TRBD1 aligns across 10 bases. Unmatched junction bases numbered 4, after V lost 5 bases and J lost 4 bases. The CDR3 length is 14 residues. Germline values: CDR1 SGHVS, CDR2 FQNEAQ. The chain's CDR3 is CASSRDRGAETQYF. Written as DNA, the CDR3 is TGTGCCAGCAGCCGGGACAGGGGAGCAGAGACCCAGTACTTC. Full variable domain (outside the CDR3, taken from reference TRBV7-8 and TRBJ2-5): GAGVSQSPRYKVAKRGQDVALRCDPISGHVSLFWYQQALGQGPEFLTYFQNEAQLDKSGLPSDRFFAERPEGSVSTLKIQRTQQEDSAVYLCASSRDRGAETQYFGPGTRLLVL.

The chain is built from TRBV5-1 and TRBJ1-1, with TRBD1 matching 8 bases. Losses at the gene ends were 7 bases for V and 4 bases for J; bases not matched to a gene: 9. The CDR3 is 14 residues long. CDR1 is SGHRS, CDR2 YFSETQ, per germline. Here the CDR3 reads CASRNTGGSTEAFF. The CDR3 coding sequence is TGCGCCAGCCGTAATACAGGGGGATCCACTGAAGCTTTCTTT.

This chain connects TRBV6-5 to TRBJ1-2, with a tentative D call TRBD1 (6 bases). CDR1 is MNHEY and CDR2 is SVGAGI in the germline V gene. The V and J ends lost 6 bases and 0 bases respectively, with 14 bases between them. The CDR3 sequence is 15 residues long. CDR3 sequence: CASSRTGMPNYGYTF. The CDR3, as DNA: TGTGCCAGCAGCAGAACAGGGATGCCTAACTATGGCTACACCTTC.

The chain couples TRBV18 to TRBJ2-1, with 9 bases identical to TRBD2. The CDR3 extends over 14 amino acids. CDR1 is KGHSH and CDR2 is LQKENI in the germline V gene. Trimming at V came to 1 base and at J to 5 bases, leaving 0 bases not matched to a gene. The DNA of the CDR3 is TGTGCCAGCTCACCACTAGCGGGAGACAATGAGCAGTTCTTC. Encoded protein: CASSPLAGDNEQFF.

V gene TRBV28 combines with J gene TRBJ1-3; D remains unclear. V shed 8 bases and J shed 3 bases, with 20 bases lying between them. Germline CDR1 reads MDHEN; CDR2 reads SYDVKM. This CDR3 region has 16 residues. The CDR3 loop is CASLPPGRGFGNTIYF. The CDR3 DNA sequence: TGTGCCAGCCTTCCTCCCGGGAGAGGGTTTGGAAACACCATATATTTT. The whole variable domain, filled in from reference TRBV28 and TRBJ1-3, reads DVKVTQSSRYLVKRTGEKVFLECVQDMDHENMFWYRQDPGLGLRLIYFSYDVKMKEKGDIPEGYSVSREKKERFSLILESASTNQTSMYLCASLPPGRGFGNTIYFGEGSWLTVV.

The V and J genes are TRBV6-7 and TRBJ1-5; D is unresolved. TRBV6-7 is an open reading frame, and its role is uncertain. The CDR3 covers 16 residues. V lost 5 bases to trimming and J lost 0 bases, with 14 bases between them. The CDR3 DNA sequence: TGTGCCAGCAGTCAAATGCGGCGATATAGCAATCAGCCCCAGCATTTT. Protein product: CASSQMRRYSNQPQHF.

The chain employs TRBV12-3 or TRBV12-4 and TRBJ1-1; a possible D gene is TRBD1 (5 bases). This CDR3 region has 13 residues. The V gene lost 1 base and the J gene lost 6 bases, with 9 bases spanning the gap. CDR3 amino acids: CASSLDRRPEAFF. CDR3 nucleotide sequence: TGTGCCAGCAGTTTAGACAGGCGGCCTGAAGCTTTCTTT.

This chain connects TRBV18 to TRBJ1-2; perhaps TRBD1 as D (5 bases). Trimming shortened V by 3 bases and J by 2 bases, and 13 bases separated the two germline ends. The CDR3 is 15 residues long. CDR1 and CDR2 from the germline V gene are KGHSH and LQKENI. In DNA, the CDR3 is TGTGCCAGCTCACCCGAATCGGGGGTAAACTATGGCTACACCTTC. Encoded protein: CASSPESGVNYGYTF.

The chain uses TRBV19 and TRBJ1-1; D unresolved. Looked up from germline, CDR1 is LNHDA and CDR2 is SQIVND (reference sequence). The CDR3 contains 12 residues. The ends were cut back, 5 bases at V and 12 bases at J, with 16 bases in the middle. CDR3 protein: CASSLNSRSTFF. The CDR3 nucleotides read TGTGCCAGTAGTCTCAATAGTAGAAGCACTTTCTTT.

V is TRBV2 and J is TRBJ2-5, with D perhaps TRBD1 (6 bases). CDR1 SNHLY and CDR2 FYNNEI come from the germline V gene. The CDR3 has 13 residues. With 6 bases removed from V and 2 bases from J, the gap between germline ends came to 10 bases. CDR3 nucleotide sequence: TGTGCCAGCAGGCGGACAGAGCAAGAGACCCAGTACTTC. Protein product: CASRRTEQETQYF.

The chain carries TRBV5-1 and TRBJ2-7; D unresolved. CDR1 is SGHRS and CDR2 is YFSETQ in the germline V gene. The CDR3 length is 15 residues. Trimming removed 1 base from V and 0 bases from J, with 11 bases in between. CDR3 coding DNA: TGCGCCAGCAGCTTGTCCTCCGCGAGCTCCTACGAGCAGTACTTC. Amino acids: CASSLSSASSYEQYF.

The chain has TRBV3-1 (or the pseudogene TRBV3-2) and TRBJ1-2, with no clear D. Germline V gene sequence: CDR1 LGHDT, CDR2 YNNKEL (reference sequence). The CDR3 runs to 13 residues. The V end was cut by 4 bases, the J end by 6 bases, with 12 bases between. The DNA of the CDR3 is TGTGCCAGCAGCCTCAGGCTCTTTCATGGCTACACCTTC. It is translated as CASSLRLFHGYTF.

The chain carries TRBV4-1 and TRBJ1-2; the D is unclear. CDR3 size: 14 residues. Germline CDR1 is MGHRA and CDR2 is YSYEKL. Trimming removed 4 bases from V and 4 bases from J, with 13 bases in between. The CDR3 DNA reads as TGCGCCAGCAGCCCACCAACATCCCCCTATGGCTACACCTTC. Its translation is CASSPPTSPYGYTF.

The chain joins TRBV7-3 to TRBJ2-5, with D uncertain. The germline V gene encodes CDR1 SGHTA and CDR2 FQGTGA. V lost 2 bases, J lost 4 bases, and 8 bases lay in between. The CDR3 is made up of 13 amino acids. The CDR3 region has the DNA TGTGCCAGCAGCTTAGAGGCGCGAGAGACCCAGTACTTC. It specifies CASSLEARETQYF.